Sequencing of this TCR beta chain was carried out in a study of CD8+CD57+ T cells in acquired aplastic anemia. Study-wide background: Around 3.2 ug was the average amount of DNA from sorted CD4+ and CD8+ cells.

The V end lost 6 bases, the J end lost 14 bases, and 20 bases lay between the germline ends. The CDR3 totals 14 residues. General study results and limits: No significant patient-versus-control difference appeared in CD8+ Simpson's diversity. Found in both controls and patients were fewer than 35 CD8+ CDR3 sequences.

With respect to this clonotype: Its target is not known.

Both TCR beta VDJ combination and CDR3 sequence profiling were carried out. Genomic DNA was the template for this profiling. TCRdb redid the calling of the reads with MiXCR, one entry per CDR3 protein. Of about 270,000 distinct CDR3 sequences in the sample, 45% to 65% were seen once. This receptor was taken from a human donor with severe aplastic anemia or a healthy control (not recorded which). Sequences were obtained from sorted CD4+, CD8+, or CD8+CD57+ T cells (not recorded which) from PBMCs. The genes are TRBV12-3 or TRBV12-4 and TRBJ1-6; TRBD1 might be the D (5 bases). The CDR3 DNA sequence: TGTGCCAGCAGCGCTCCCGGCGGCCAGGGATCCCTCCACTTT. This encodes CASSAPGGQGSLHF.